This TCR beta chain was profiled in a study of beta chain features in type 1 diabetes (dated by TCRdb to the late 2010s). The study in broad terms: Patients and healthy donors did not differ in mean age, gender distribution, total cell number or subset yield. Regulatory and stem cell-like memory subsets were isolated from only 8 patients and roughly eight healthy donors, whereas naive and central memory subsets came from all 28 donors. A total of some 110 million sorted cells were examined across all samples, and a strong correlation was observed between cell number per subset and RNA yield. The study compared the TCRB repertoires of sorted circulating CD4+ T cell subsets in recently diagnosed type 1 diabetes patients with those in matched healthy donors.

Reading from cysteine to phenylalanine, the CDR3 counts 12 amino acids. The CDR3 DNA has 36 bases and is translated from base 1. The germline V gene (reference sequence) specifies LNHDA as CDR1 and SQIVND as CDR2. The junction shows trimming of 3 bases on V and 7 bases on J, plus 7 bases between the germline ends. General study outcomes and caveats: Naive, central memory and regulatory TCRB repertoires appeared more similar among patients than among healthy donors. Because cDNA rather than genomic DNA was sequenced, highly expressing activated cells could have been over-represented, although no difference in activation and CD3 levels was found between groups. PCR might favor shorter templates, but patient and control samples were amplified and corrected together, so any skew would affect both groups equally. Fewer insertions and more nucleotide deletions at VDJ recombination sites were observed in patients with type 1 diabetes, implying thymic rearrangement abnormalities. Because small numbers of individuals were included in the HLA sub-analyses, any influence of HLA type on TCRB rearrangement was left unresolved. In all four CD4+ subsets, TCRB CDR3 length was moderately but significantly shorter in type 1 diabetes patients.

The entire isolated RNA was reverse transcribed using the High Capacity cDNA Reverse Transcription Kit, and thus expressed TCRB transcripts were sequenced. Deep immunoSEQ sequencing was applied to naive, central memory and regulatory T cell samples, giving an average of approximately 4 million total reads per sample. Sorted cells were lysed in RLT buffer and RNA was extracted with DNase-treated RNeasy Micro or Mini kits, depending on cell number. Each cell subset was processed on its own to prevent cross-contamination, while patient and healthy donor samples were processed together. The immunoSEQ multiplex PCR was used to amplify TCRB sequences from cDNA, generating 87-bp fragments that spanned the CDR3 region. Sequencing of the amplicons was performed on the Illumina HiSeq platform. In the paper's pipeline: Synthetic template baselines were used to correct PCR bias computationally, reads within Hamming distance 2 were collapsed, and singletons that could not be merged were discarded. By aligning reads against IMGT, V, D and J genes, CDR3 length, and insertions or deletions at six rearrangement sites were assigned. Within each subset, clonotype counts were normalized to the number of sorted cells before true diversity and Gini coefficients were calculated with the tcR R package. The overlap coefficient, calculated on TCRB nucleotide sequences, was used to quantify repertoire sharing. Out-of-frame TCRB sequences from naive cells were analyzed as a proxy for the pre-selection repertoire. TCRdb took this table from immuneACCESS and kept in-frame rearrangements with V and J called. Such tables lack part of the clones; where checked against another copy, unresolved V genes explain under half of the gap, and the rest is unexplained. V, J and clone size were drawn from that table, and D and trimming were deduced from the DNA. The sample table shows hundreds of thousands of clones, and roughly 13% are seen once. The ten largest clones represent 0.022% of the sample.

Turning to this clone: The antigen it recognizes is unknown. No quality values exist for individual bases; no much larger clone is one base distant.

A single peripheral blood draw of approximately 0.11 L on average was collected from each donor into heparinised tubes. Naive, central memory, regulatory and stem cell-like memory CD4+ T cells were sorted on a BD FACSAria II using a panel including CD45RO, CCR7, CD25, CD127, CD95 and CD27. All sorted populations exceeded 95% purity. PBMCs were separated immediately by Lymphoprep density gradient centrifugation and were stained directly, without being cultured. So that batch effects would be minimized, each experiment stained and sorted samples in pairs, pairing one healthy donor with one patient. The material sequenced was naive CD4+ T cells from blood. Sample cell subset or site, as interpreted from the label and publication: true naive CD4+ T cells. The source is a man aged 18 to 29 with type 1 diabetes. The chain uses TRBV19 and TRBJ1-5; TRBD1 might be the D gene, on 5 matching bases. The sequenced DNA: TGTGCCAGTAGTATGAGGGGACAGCCCCAGCATTTT. This sequence encodes CASSMRGQPQHF.